This T cell receptor beta chain comes out of a study of cytomegalovirus exposure and HLA in healthy donors. Germline loops: CDR1 MNHEY, CDR2 SVGAGI. After removal of 4 bases from V and 11 bases from J, the junction contained 4 bases not matched to a gene. The CDR3 has 12 residues. Findings of the study overall: Most sequenced TCRs were rare (though some public TCRs occurred in many donors). In a later analysis, DRB1 alleles had the most associated TCRs; HLA-C alleles the fewest. The majority of CMV-associated TCR beta chains were reported as apparently HLA-restricted in a later analysis.

This clone was seen a handful of times. The antigen is undetermined. Use of 60 Vbeta and 13 Jbeta primers characterized the PCR. The protocol was immunoSEQ multiplex PCR, while the TCRdb copy is restricted to in-frame clones and leaves out a portion. The sample carries some 71,000 clones, roughly 72% recorded once. The receptor was isolated from a woman aged 25 to 39 in good health and CMV-seropositive. V and J are TRBV6-5 and TRBJ1-5, with 8 bases fitting TRBD1. The material sequenced was PBMCs. The chain's CDR3 is CASSSTGAAQHF. The DNA of the CDR3 is TGTGCCAGCAGTTCGACAGGGGCGGCCCAGCATTTT.